This T cell receptor (beta chain) is drawn from a study of blood T cell repertoires in COVID-19. Across the study: The origin of the acute and convalescent COVID-19 samples was the United States, Italy and Spain. PBMCs, B-cell-depleted T cells, or T cells provided the cDNA or gDNA that made up the material.

Germline CDR1 reads SGHNT; CDR2 reads YYREEE (reference sequence). J lost 1 base, V lost 3 bases, and 9 bases had no gene match. The CDR3 has 16 amino acids. Authors' processing steps: Reference gene primer amplification yielded estimated nucleated cell counts. Generated by immunoSEQ multiplex PCR, the TCRdb table keeps only in-frame clones and is missing some. Clone size and the V and J calls come from that table; the DNA yielded D and trimming. Of some 330,000 clones in the sample, around 89% are singletons; the top ten hold roughly 4.1%. This clone was seen a handful of times. The V call is TRBV5-4, the J call TRBJ1-1, with 7 bases identical to TRBD1. Sequenced: peripheral blood. This TCR was recovered from a woman aged 45-59 years with active or convalescent COVID-19. The CDR3 coding sequence is TGTGCCAGCAGCTCGATCTATCACAGGGGGAACACTGAAGCTTTCTTT. Amino acid sequence: CASSSIYHRGNTEAFF.